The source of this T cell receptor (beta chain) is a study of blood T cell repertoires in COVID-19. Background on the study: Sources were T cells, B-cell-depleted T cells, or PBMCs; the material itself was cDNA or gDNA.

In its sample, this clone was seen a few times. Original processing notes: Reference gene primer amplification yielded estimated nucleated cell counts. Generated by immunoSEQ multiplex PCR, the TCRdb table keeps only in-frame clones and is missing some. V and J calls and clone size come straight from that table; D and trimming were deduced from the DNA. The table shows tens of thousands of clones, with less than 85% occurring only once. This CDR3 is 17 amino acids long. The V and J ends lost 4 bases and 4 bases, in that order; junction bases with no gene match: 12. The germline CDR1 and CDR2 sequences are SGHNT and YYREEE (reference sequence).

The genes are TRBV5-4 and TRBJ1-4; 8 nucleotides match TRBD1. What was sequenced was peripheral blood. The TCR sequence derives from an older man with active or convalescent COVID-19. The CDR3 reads CASSERTGLPINEKLFF. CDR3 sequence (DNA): TGTGCCAGCAGCGAGAGGACAGGGCTGCCCATTAATGAAAAACTGTTTTTT.